Here is one TCR beta chain with its context. The protocol was immunoSEQ multiplex PCR, while the TCRdb copy is restricted to in-frame clones and leaves out a portion. This sample has over a million clones, with around 97% found just once. These data come from a study of shared clonotypes between healthy human individuals. J lost 8 bases, V lost 7 bases, and 15 bases had no gene match. Germline V gene sequence: CDR1 SQVTM, CDR2 ANQGSEA. The length of the CDR3 is 15 residues. The origin of this receptor is a man aged 25 to 40 in good health. Sequenced input: naive CD4+ T cells sorted from blood. Subset denoted: CD45RA+ positively selected. The chain employs TRBV29-1 and TRBJ2-1; 9 bases match TRBD1. In DNA, the CDR3 is TGCAGCGCTGGGATTACGACAGGGGGTAGTGATGAGCAGTTCTTC. Its translation is CSAGITTGGSDEQFF.